Shown below are 9 T cell receptor beta chains from a single sample sequenced in a study of T-cell reconstitution after alpha-beta-depleted transplantation in children. This sample's TCRbeta library carried unique molecular identifier barcodes. TCRdb independently ran MiXCR on the PCR reads; one entry per CDR3 protein. The data contain about 440,000 distinct CDR3 sequences, 43% of them singletons. The sequenced sample was PBMCs, obtained before TCRalphabeta/CD19-depleted stem cell transplant. These TCRs come from a girl aged 2 to 10 with aplastic anemia, due to receive a stem cell transplant.

The chain couples TRBV5-1 to TRBJ2-7; D might be TRBD1 or TRBD2, each matching 6 bases. This CDR3 contains 15 residues. Per germline, CDR1 SGHRS and CDR2 YFSETQ. Deletions cut 0 bases from V and 4 bases from J, with 14 bases between. The CDR3 nucleotides are TGCGCCAGCAGCTTGGGGGGTACAGGGAGGTACGAGCAGTACTTC. Protein: CASSLGGTGRYEQYF.

This clonotype was seen a few times. The chain links TRBV7-9 to TRBJ1-1; D may be TRBD1 (6 bases). The CDR3 extends over 16 amino acids. Germline V gives CDR1 SEHNR, CDR2 FQNEAQ (reference sequence). The ends were cut back, 5 bases at V and 1 base at J, with 17 bases in the middle. The CDR3 spells CASSLLLGGKNTEAFF. The CDR3 DNA sequence: TGTGCCAGCAGCCTCCTCTTGGGGGGCAAGAACACTGAAGCTTTCTTT.

This clonotype was detected many times. V gene TRBV9 combines with J gene TRBJ2-5, with 9 bases fitting TRBD2. This CDR3 comprises 15 residues. V was pared by 3 bases and J by 4 bases, with 7 bases of the junction left unmatched. Germline V lookup: CDR1 SGDLS, CDR2 YYNGEE. This chain's CDR3 is CASSGSGSMRETQYF. DNA of the CDR3: TGTGCCAGCAGCGGTAGCGGGAGTATGAGAGAGACCCAGTACTTC.

The V gene is TRBV6-5, the J gene TRBJ2-2; D is possibly TRBD1 or TRBD2 (6 bases each). The CDR3 has 15 residues. Trimming took 2 bases from V and 3 from J, leaving 10 bases between them. Germline assignment: CDR1 MNHEY and CDR2 SVGAGI. This CDR3 reads CASSYGGPHTGELFF. The DNA of the CDR3 is TGTGCCAGCAGTTACGGGGGGCCCCACACCGGGGAGCTGTTTTTT.

V and J are TRBV29-1 and TRBJ2-7; 8 nucleotides match TRBD1. CDR3 length: 14 residues. From germline, CDR1 is SQVTM and CDR2 ANQGSEA. After removal of 6 bases from V and 3 bases from J, the junction contained 10 bases not matched to a gene. The CDR3 loop reads CSVETGDGSYEQYF. The CDR3 nucleotides read TGCAGCGTGGAGACAGGGGATGGTAGCTACGAGCAGTACTTC.

This clonotype was seen many times. J is TRBJ2-3 and V is TRBV28, with TRBD1 matching 12 bases. Germline CDR1 reads MDHEN; CDR2 reads SYDVKM. Losses at the gene ends were 2 bases for V and 1 base for J; bases not matched to a gene: 13. The CDR3 totals 20 residues. CDR3: CASSLPGQGASGSRTDTQYF. The CDR3 DNA follows: TGTGCCAGCAGTTTACCGGGACAGGGGGCTAGCGGGAGCCGCACAGATACGCAGTATTTT.

This clonotype was seen more than once but under ten times. V is TRBV10-1 and J is TRBJ2-3; D is undetermined. Trimming stripped 4 bases from V and 6 bases from J, with 8 bases between. This CDR3 is 12 amino acids long. CDR1 and CDR2 from the germline V gene are WNHNN and SYGVQD (reference sequence). CDR3 sequence reads: CASSATEDTQYF. CDR3 DNA sequence: TGCGCCAGCAGTGCGACGGAGGATACGCAGTATTTT.

This clonotype showed up just a few times. In nucleotides, the CDR3 is TGCGGAGCTCTTGGCGGGGGCCGGACCCAGTACTTC. Translated: CGALGGGRTQYF. The V and J genes are TRBV20-1 and TRBJ2-5; tentative D call: TRBD2 (7 bases). CDR3 length: 12 amino acids. Per germline, CDR1 DFQATT and CDR2 SNEGSKA (reference sequence).

The V gene is TRBV5-1, the J gene TRBJ2-1, with unresolved D. The CDR3 has 16 residues. Germline loops: CDR1 SGHRS, CDR2 YFSETQ. V was trimmed by 4 bases and J by 5 bases, leaving 19 bases between them. CDR3 DNA: TGCGCCAGCAGCCTGGTAGTAGGCCTTCCGGACAATGAGCAGTTCTTC. As protein: CASSLVVGLPDNEQFF.